Listed below are T cell receptor beta chains from one sample, sequenced in a study of T cell repertoires in cytomegalovirus infection. TCRdb independently ran MiXCR on the reads; one entry per CDR3 protein. The repertoire holds under 200,000 distinct CDR3 sequences, with about a fifth as singletons. For these receptors, no antigen is known. The specimen comprised CD8+ T cells from cultured PBMCs, sampled from culture after CMV antigen stimulation. These receptors were obtained from a human donor in good health (CMV status not recorded). Some clones in this sample may be carry-over from other donors' samples. CDR3s include the opening cysteine and the closing phenylalanine or tryptophan. The order of the fields is clone size, V gene, D gene, J gene, CDR3 protein, CDR3 DNA. D genes are given only for firm matches. Size is stated for part of the rows, as once, few or many counts, or as a class when the clone is expanded.

-	TRBV7-9	-	TRBJ2-1	CASSLEGPRGEQFF	TGTGCCAGCAGCTTAGAGGGGCCCAGGGGTGAGCAGTTCTTC
few	TRBV4-1	-	TRBJ1-1	CASSIQGVNTEAFF	TGCGCCAGCAGCATACAGGGAGTGAACACTGAAGCTTTCTTT
-	TRBV7-2	-	TRBJ2-7	CASSLMLGPSYEQYF	TGTGCCAGCAGCTTAATGCTGGGGCCCTCCTACGAGCAGTACTTC
many	TRBV12-3/TRBV12-4	-	TRBJ2-1	CASSLAASSNEQFF	TGTGCCAGCAGTTTAGCGGCTAGCAGCAATGAGCAGTTCTTC
few	TRBV4-2	TRBD1	TRBJ2-5	CASSQDVRETGDQETQYF	TGTGCCAGCAGCCAAGATGTAAGGGAGACAGGGGACCAAGAGACCCAGTACTTC
-	TRBV27	TRBD1	TRBJ1-1	CASRQTGANTEAFF	TGTGCCAGCAGACAGACAGGGGCGAACACTGAAGCTTTCTTT
few	TRBV12-3/TRBV12-4	TRBD2	TRBJ2-3	CASSFAGGPPDTQYF	TGTGCCAGCAGTTTCGCGGGGGGGCCGCCAGATACGCAGTATTTT
-	TRBV6-2/TRBV6-3	TRBD1	TRBJ1-1	CASWRTGLNTEAFF	TGTGCCAGCTGGCGGACAGGGCTGAACACTGAAGCTTTCTTT
many	TRBV5-6	-	TRBJ2-7	CASSSQLTGIYEQYF	TGTGCCAGCAGCTCCCAATTGACAGGAATCTACGAGCAGTACTTC
-	TRBV7-9	-	TRBJ2-7	CASSLGYGEQYF	TGTGCCAGCAGCTTAGGTTACGGGGAGCAGTACTTC
-	TRBV12-3/TRBV12-4	-	TRBJ1-5	CASSLNRAQPQHF	TGTGCCAGCAGTTTGAACAGGGCCCAGCCCCAGCATTTT
-	TRBV29-1	TRBD1	TRBJ2-7	CSVEGQRYEQYF	TGCAGCGTTGAGGGACAGCGTTACGAGCAGTACTTC
few	TRBV30	-	TRBJ1-2	CAWSVQPGSGYGYTF	TGTGCCTGGAGTGTACAACCAGGGTCAGGGTATGGCTACACCTTC
-	TRBV7-6	-	TRBJ2-7	CASSLGTEKAYEQYF	TGTGCCAGCAGCTTAGGGACGGAGAAGGCTTACGAGCAGTACTTC
-	TRBV7-2	-	TRBJ1-5	CASSLWTLSGNQPQHF	TGTGCCAGCAGCTTATGGACTTTATCTGGCAATCAGCCCCAGCATTTT
-	TRBV11-2	-	TRBJ2-4	CASSLDGGERIAKNIQYF	TGTGCCAGCAGCCTCGACGGGGGTGAGCGTATAGCCAAAAACATTCAGTACTTC
few	TRBV6-1	TRBD1	TRBJ2-3	CASSSGTVKSF	TGTGCCAGCAGCTCCGGGACAGTCAAGAGTTTT
-	TRBV12-3/TRBV12-4	TRBD1	TRBJ1-5	CASSFGTGGRQPQHF	TGTGCCAGCAGTTTTGGGACAGGGGGCCGGCAGCCCCAGCATTTT
few	TRBV6-5	-	TRBJ2-5	CASSYSKGEETQYF	TGTGCCAGCAGTTACTCGAAGGGGGAAGAGACCCAGTACTTC
-	TRBV27	TRBD2	TRBJ2-3	CASSLIAGGSTDTQYF	TGTGCCAGCAGTCTGATAGCGGGGGGCAGCACAGATACGCAGTATTTT
few	TRBV7-6	-	TRBJ2-7	CASSLRGTDPYEQYF	TGTGCCAGCAGCTTGAGAGGGACCGACCCTTACGAGCAGTACTTC
-	TRBV6-1	-	TRBJ1-3	CASSRQGLLDSGNTIYF	TGTGCCAGCAGTCGGCAGGGCCTCCTCGACTCTGGAAACACCATATATTTT
few	TRBV19	-	TRBJ1-1	CASRVMNTEAFF	TGTGCCAGTAGGGTGATGAACACTGAAGCTTTCTTT
-	TRBV7-2	TRBD2	TRBJ2-3	CASSLALISGSTDTQYF	TGTGCCAGCAGCTTAGCGCTCATTAGCGGGAGCACAGATACGCAGTATTTT
once	TRBV20-1	TRBD2	TRBJ2-3	CSASLAGGYTDTQYF	TGCAGTGCTTCCCTAGCGGGGGGATACACAGATACGCAGTATTTT
-	TRBV7-2	TRBD1	TRBJ2-4	CASSSPGQQNIQYF	TGTGCCAGCAGCTCCCCGGGACAGCAAAACATTCAGTACTTC
-	TRBV2	-	TRBJ2-3	CASSESGTADTQYF	TGTGCCAGCAGTGAATCCGGTACGGCAGATACGCAGTATTTT
-	TRBV6-2/TRBV6-3	TRBD2	TRBJ2-7	CASSYLRGLAGSFNEQYF	TGTGCCAGCAGTTACCTTCGCGGACTAGCGGGGAGTTTCAACGAGCAGTACTTC
-	TRBV5-5	TRBD1	TRBJ1-5	CASSWGTGSNQPQHF	TGTGCCAGCAGCTGGGGGACAGGTAGCAATCAGCCCCAGCATTTT
-	TRBV6-5	-	TRBJ1-2	CASSYRTGKGYTF	TGTGCCAGCAGTTACCGAACAGGGAAAGGCTACACCTTC
few	TRBV6-2/TRBV6-3	-	TRBJ2-7	CASSYSSGQPSYEQYF	TGTGCCAGCAGTTACTCCTCCGGACAGCCATCCTACGAGCAGTACTTC
-	TRBV6-6	-	TRBJ2-3	CASRRRDTQYF	TGTGCCAGCAGACGAAGGGATACGCAGTATTTT
-	TRBV2	TRBD1	TRBJ1-3	CASSGQVGQGARGNTIYF	TGTGCCAGCAGCGGACAGGTTGGACAGGGGGCCCGTGGAAACACCATATATTTT
-	TRBV27	-	TRBJ1-5	CASSLSRENQPQHF	TGTGCCAGCAGTTTATCGAGGGAGAATCAGCCCCAGCATTTT
few	TRBV12-3/TRBV12-4	-	TRBJ1-1	CASSFTTTDEAFF	TGTGCCAGCAGTTTTACGACGACCGATGAAGCTTTCTTT
-	TRBV12-3/TRBV12-4	-	TRBJ1-6	CASSPAPGLYNSPLHF	TGTGCCAGCAGCCCCGCCCCGGGACTCTATAATTCACCCCTCCACTTT
few	TRBV6-6	-	TRBJ2-7	CASSYMTSGGEQYF	TGTGCCAGCAGTTACATGACGTCTGGGGGCGAGCAGTACTTC
few	TRBV7-6	-	TRBJ1-1	CASSLDTIGTEAFF	TGTGCCAGCAGTCTAGACACGATCGGCACTGAAGCTTTCTTT
-	TRBV10-3	-	TRBJ1-1	CAISESPARGEAFF	TGTGCCATCAGTGAGTCTCCGGCCCGGGGGGAAGCTTTCTTT
few	TRBV12-3/TRBV12-4	TRBD1	TRBJ1-2	CASSPGTGGYTF	TGTGCCAGCAGCCCCGGGACAGGGGGCTACACCTTC
-	TRBV7-9	-	TRBJ1-1	CGSSEGRLNTEAFF	TGTGGCAGCAGCGAGGGGCGGCTGAACACTGAAGCTTTCTTT
-	TRBV12-3/TRBV12-4	-	TRBJ2-2	CASSLGPGPGELFF	TGTGCCAGCAGTTTAGGTCCAGGGCCCGGGGAGCTGTTTTTT
-	TRBV7-2	-	TRBJ1-2	CASSFLDRTHPYYGYTF	TGTGCCAGCAGCTTCCTAGACAGAACCCATCCTTACTATGGCTACACCTTC
few	TRBV7-9	-	TRBJ1-2	CASSSWEGRGYTF	TGTGCCAGCAGCTCCTGGGAGGGCCGGGGCTACACCTTC
few	TRBV7-2	-	TRBJ2-5	CASSGQQETQYF	TGTGCCAGCAGCGGACAGCAAGAGACCCAGTACTTC